This T cell receptor (beta chain) was sequenced in a study of sequential checkpoint blockade in melanoma. In the study overall: DNA from 91 pretreatment tumor samples underwent TCRβ immunosequencing.

V trimming: 5 bases; J trimming: 8 bases; junction bases outside the gene matches: 9. The germline CDR1 and CDR2 sequences are MDHEN and SYDVKM. This CDR3 region has 14 residues. This clone was counted between two and nine times. Antigen unknown. TCRdb's table, derived via immunoSEQ multiplex PCR, lists solely in-frame clones and lacks some. Of 40,000 or so clones in the sample, around 32% were seen once. The treatment denotes: randomized to nivolumab then ipilimumab (arm A) or the reverse (arm B). Overall study findings and caveats: Clinical benefit was about 30 times likelier when tumor T-cell fraction and clonality increased.

The chain recombines TRBV28 with TRBJ1-1, with TRBD1 matching over 9 bases. The origin of this receptor is a human donor with melanoma. The input for sequencing was tumor tissue (inferred from file names), taken from a patient given nivolumab and ipilimumab in sequence. The DNA for the CDR3 is TGTGCCAGCAGTACCGGGACAGGGCTCCACGAAGCTTTCTTT. Its translation: CASSTGTGLHEAFF.